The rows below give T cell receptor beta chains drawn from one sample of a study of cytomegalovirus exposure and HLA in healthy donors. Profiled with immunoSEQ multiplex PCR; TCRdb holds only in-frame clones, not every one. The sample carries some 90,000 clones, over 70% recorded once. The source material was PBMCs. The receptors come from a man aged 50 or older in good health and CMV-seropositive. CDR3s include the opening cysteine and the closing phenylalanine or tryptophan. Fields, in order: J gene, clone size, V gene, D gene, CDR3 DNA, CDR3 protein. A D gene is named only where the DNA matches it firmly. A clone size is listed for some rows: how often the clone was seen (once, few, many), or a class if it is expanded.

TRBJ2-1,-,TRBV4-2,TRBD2,TGTGCCAGCAGCCAAGAACCGGAAGCGGGAGGGCAGTTCTTC,CASSQEPEAGGQFF
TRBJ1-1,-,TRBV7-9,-,TGTGCCAGCAGCTTAAGCCGGGGATCGGCTGAAGCTTTCTTT,CASSLSRGSAEAFF
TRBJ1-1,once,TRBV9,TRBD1,TGTGCCAGCAGCGCCTCGGGACAGGGGGATGAAGCTTTCTTT,CASSASGQGDEAFF
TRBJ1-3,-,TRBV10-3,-,TGTGCCACGCGCGAAGTAGGGGTATCTGGAAACACCATATATTTT,CATREVGVSGNTIYF
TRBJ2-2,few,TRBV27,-,TGTGCCAGCAGTTTTACAGTGAACACCGGGGAGCTGTTTTTT,CASSFTVNTGELFF
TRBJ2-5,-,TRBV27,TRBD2,TGTGCCAGCAGTACAAGACTAGCGGGAGTGGGGACCCAGTACTTC,CASSTRLAGVGTQYF
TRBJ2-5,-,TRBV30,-,TGTGCCTGGGGGGGGGCTAGCCTCGGTGAGACCCAGTACTTC,CAWGGASLGETQYF
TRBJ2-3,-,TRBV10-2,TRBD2,TGCGCCAGCAGAAGGGGGACTAGCGGGAGGCTTCCGCCAGCAGATACGCAGTATTTT,CASRRGTSGRLPPADTQYF
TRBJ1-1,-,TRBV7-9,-,TGTTCCAGCAGCCCGGGGGGCGCACTATCGGAAGCTTTCTTT,CSSSPGGALSEAFF
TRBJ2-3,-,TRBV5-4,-,TGTGCCAGCAGCCATAGCGGAGTCACAGATACGCAGTATTTT,CASSHSGVTDTQYF
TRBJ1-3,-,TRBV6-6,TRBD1,TGTGCCAGCAGTGTCGACAGGGTCGGGAACACCATATATTTT,CASSVDRVGNTIYF
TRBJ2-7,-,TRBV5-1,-,TGCGCCAGCAGCTTGGGTGGAGACTACGAGCAGTACTTC,CASSLGGDYEQYF
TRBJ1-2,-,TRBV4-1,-,TGCGCCAGCAGACCAGGGGCGGGAGTTGACCATGGCTACACCTTC,CASRPGAGVDHGYTF
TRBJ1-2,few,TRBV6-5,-,TGTGCCAGCAGTTACTTTCCGGGATTTGACTATGGCTACACCTTC,CASSYFPGFDYGYTF
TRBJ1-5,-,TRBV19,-,TGTGCCAGTAGTCTCCCGGACATGGCCCAGCATTTT,CASSLPDMAQHF
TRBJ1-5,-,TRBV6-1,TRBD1,TGTGCCAGCAGTGTAAGGGGGCGGGATCAGCCCCAGCATTTT,CASSVRGRDQPQHF
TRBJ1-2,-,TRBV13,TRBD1,TGTGCCAGCAGCCAAGACAGGGTCAATACCTATGGCTACACCTTC,CASSQDRVNTYGYTF
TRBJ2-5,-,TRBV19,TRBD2,TGTGCCAGTAGTATTATGGGCGGGAGGGTCTGGGAGACCCAGTACTTC,CASSIMGGRVWETQYF
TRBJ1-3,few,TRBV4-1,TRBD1,TGCGCCAGCAGCCAAGAAGAACAGGGGGCGTCCCTCTCTGGAAACACCATATATTTT,CASSQEEQGASLSGNTIYF
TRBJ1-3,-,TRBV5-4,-,TGTGCCAGCAGCTTGATAGGGAGTGGAAACACCATATATTTT,CASSLIGSGNTIYF
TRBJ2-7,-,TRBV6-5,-,TGTGCCAGCAGTTACTCTTGGAGGGCGTTTTCCTACGAGCAGTACTTC,CASSYSWRAFSYEQYF
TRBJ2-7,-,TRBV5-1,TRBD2,TGCGCCAGCAGCTTGGAAACTAGCGGGATCTACGAGCAGTACTTC,CASSLETSGIYEQYF
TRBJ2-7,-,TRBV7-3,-,TGTGCCAGCAGCTTAATGCCGGCGGGATACTACGAGCAGTACTTC,CASSLMPAGYYEQYF
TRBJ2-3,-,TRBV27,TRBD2,TGTGCCAGCAGTTTAGTAACTAGCGGACACACAGATACGCAGTATTTT,CASSLVTSGHTDTQYF
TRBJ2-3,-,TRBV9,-,TGTGCCAGCAGCGTAGCTACGGGGAGCACAGATACGCAGTATTTT,CASSVATGSTDTQYF
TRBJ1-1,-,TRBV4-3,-,TGCGCCAGCAGCCAAGACGCGGGGGATACTGAAGCTTTCTTT,CASSQDAGDTEAFF
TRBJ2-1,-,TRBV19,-,TGTGCCAGTGGTGTGGGGCGAGTTGTCGCCAATGAGCAGTTCTTC,CASGVGRVVANEQFF